Below are 15 T cell receptor beta chains sequenced from a single sample in a study of T cell responses to AZD1222 COVID-19 vaccine. Sequencing was performed with immunoSEQ multiplex PCR; in TCRdb, only in-frame clones are kept and a portion is missing. This sample yields roughly 140,000 clones, of which about 88% are seen a single time; just under 7% belongs to the top ten. The material was peripheral blood, obtained after recovery from COVID-19. The source of these receptors is an adult who had recovered from COVID-19.

The chain is built from TRBV28 and TRBJ2-6; unclear D gene. Germline V lookup: CDR1 MDHEN, CDR2 SYDVKM. Trimming stripped 2 bases from V and 0 bases from J, with 8 bases between. The CDR3 loop spans 16 amino acids. The CDR3 coding sequence is TGTGCCAGCAGTTTAATCCCAGCCTCTGGGGCCAACGTCCTGACTTTC. This translates into CASSLIPASGANVLTF.

In DNA, the CDR3 is TGTGCCAGCAGCGTAGCGTCTGCGAGGGAGACCCAGTACTTC. Amino acids: CASSVASARETQYF. The J gene is TRBJ2-5, the V gene TRBV9, with D unresolved. Trimming took off 0 bases at V and 5 bases at J, with 11 bases between the two ends. The V gene's germline CDR1 is SGDLS and CDR2 YYNGEE. This CDR3 comprises 14 residues.

This clone was detected only a few times. V and J are TRBV19 and TRBJ2-1, with D tentatively TRBD2 (5 bases). CDR1 LNHDA and CDR2 SQIVND come from the germline V gene (reference sequence). The V end was cut by 3 bases, the J end by 9 bases, with 15 bases between. The length of the CDR3 is 14 residues. CDR3 region: CASSMLSGTSEQFF. The CDR3 nucleotides read TGTGCCAGTAGTATGCTCAGCGGTACGAGTGAGCAGTTCTTC.

This clone was observed once. This chain uses TRBV29-1 with TRBJ2-3, with 8 bases matching TRBD1. The CDR3 is 15 amino acids. With 6 bases clipped from V and 4 bases from J, the junction kept 12 bases outside the gene matches. Germline-derived CDR1 and CDR2 are SQVTM and ANQGSEA. The chain's CDR3 is CSVRGETGAADTQYF. Here the CDR3 DNA reads TGCAGCGTCCGGGGCGAGACAGGGGCGGCAGATACGCAGTATTTT.

This clone was seen a few times. This sequence joins TRBV5-4 and TRBJ2-5, with unresolved D. V shed 2 bases and J shed 0 bases, with 8 bases lying between them. The CDR3 covers 14 residues. Germline CDR1 is SGHNT and CDR2 is YYREEE (reference sequence). The CDR3 is CASSFGQHQETQYF. In nucleotides, the CDR3 is TGTGCCAGCAGCTTTGGGCAGCACCAAGAGACCCAGTACTTC.

This rearrangement joins TRBV2 to TRBJ2-7; maybe TRBD2 (6 bases). Trimming cost V 10 bases and J 2 bases, with 18 bases left between them. The CDR3 totals 14 residues. Per germline, CDR1 SNHLY and CDR2 FYNNEI. CDR3 in DNA: TGTGCCATCCCCGGGACTCGACCACCCTACGAGCAGTACTTC. It specifies CAIPGTRPPYEQYF.

V is TRBV4-1 and J is TRBJ2-7; 7 bases align to TRBD1. The germline V gene encodes CDR1 MGHRA and CDR2 YSYEKL. This CDR3 is built from 16 residues. J was trimmed by 2 bases and V by 0 bases; bases with no gene match: 7. This CDR3 reads CASSQDHWDSTYEQYF. CDR3 nucleotides: TGCGCCAGCAGCCAAGATCACTGGGACAGTACCTACGAGCAGTACTTC.

This chain uses TRBV28 with TRBJ1-6; a possible D gene is TRBD1 (5 bases). CDR1 MDHEN and CDR2 SYDVKM come from the germline V gene. V lost 7 bases to trimming and J lost 10 bases, with 20 bases between them. The CDR3 runs to 15 residues. The CDR3 loop is CASNPGGRARSPLHF. The CDR3 region has the DNA TGTGCCAGCAACCCCGGAGGCAGGGCGAGGTCACCCCTCCACTTT.

The V gene is TRBV6-5, the J gene TRBJ2-3; D gene unclear. Between the trimmed V and J ends, which lost 8 bases and 0 bases, there was a span of 15 bases. Germline CDR1 MNHEY, CDR2 SVGAGI. The CDR3 extends over 15 amino acids. The CDR3 reads CASAKGAHSTDTQYF. The CDR3 DNA reads as TGTGCCAGCGCTAAAGGAGCACATAGCACAGATACGCAGTATTTT.

The chain uses TRBV6-5 and TRBJ1-2; weak D call: TRBD1 (6 bases). The CDR3 is 13 amino acids. The germline V gene has CDR1 MNHEY and CDR2 SVGAGI. Trimming took off 5 bases at V and 1 base at J, with 8 bases between the two ends. CDR3 nucleotide sequence: TGTGCCAGCAGTAAGGACAGTAACTATGGCTACACCTTC. Amino acids: CASSKDSNYGYTF.

This chain joins TRBV7-6 and TRBJ2-3; D might be TRBD1 (6 bases). Trimming took 0 bases from V and 7 from J, leaving 14 bases between them. This CDR3 spans 15 amino acids. CDR1 and CDR2 from the germline V gene are SGHVS and FNYEAQ. The CDR3 sequence: CASSLAPRGANTQYF. Written as DNA, the CDR3 is TGTGCCAGCAGCTTAGCGCCCAGGGGAGCAAATACGCAGTATTTT.

This sequence joins TRBV6-5 and TRBJ1-1; TRBD1 matches 9 bases. This CDR3 spans 12 amino acids. Germline V gene data show CDR1 as MNHEY and CDR2 as SVGAGI. J lost 4 bases, V lost 8 bases, and 2 bases had no gene match. CDR3 sequence: CASRDRVTEAFF. In DNA form, the CDR3 reads TGTGCCAGCCGGGACAGGGTCACTGAAGCTTTCTTT.

This clone showed up just a few times. The CDR3 DNA is TGTGCCAGCAGTACCCAGGGTGGCTCACCCCTCCACTTT. This sequence encodes CASSTQGGSPLHF. The chain links TRBV12-3 or TRBV12-4 to TRBJ1-6; D perhaps matches TRBD1 (5 bases). Trimming took 5 bases from V and 10 from J, leaving 12 bases between them. The CDR3 is 13 amino acids.

V is TRBV6-4 and J is TRBJ1-1; possible D gene TRBD1, 5 bases. The V end lost 6 bases, the J end lost 1 base, and 12 bases lay between the germline ends. Germline CDR1 and CDR2: MRHNA and SNTAGT. CDR3 length: 14 residues. As DNA, the CDR3 is TGTGCCAGCAGAGCCGGGACGGCGAACACTGAAGCTTTCTTT. Its translation is CASRAGTANTEAFF.

The genes are TRBV5-1 and TRBJ2-2; no definite D call. Trimming pared 4 bases from V and 2 bases from J, leaving 6 bases between. CDR1 SGHRS and CDR2 YFSETQ come from the germline V gene. CDR3 length equals 13 residues. CDR3 amino acids: CASSGPNTGELFF. As DNA, the CDR3 is TGCGCCAGCAGCGGACCCAACACCGGGGAGCTGTTTTTT.